The 5 T cell receptor beta chains listed next were all sequenced from one sample in a study of identical twins. Using its own MiXCR run on the 5' RACE reads, TCRdb lists one record per CDR3 protein. The sample lists under 1 million distinct CDR3 sequences, around an eighth occurring once. The same specimen was also included in a second study, on yellow fever vaccine responses in identical twins.

The sequenced sample was PBMCs. The origin of the receptors is a woman under 30 in good health.

This clonotype was observed a few times. The V and J genes are TRBV5-1 and TRBJ2-1; TRBD2 matches at 10 bases. The germline V gene has CDR1 SGHRS and CDR2 YFSETQ. The junction had 8 bases not matched to a gene; V was cut back by 0 bases and J by 11 bases. The CDR3 has 15 amino acids. CDR3 coding DNA: TGCGCCAGCAGCTTGGATACCGGGACTAGCGACAAGCAGTTCTTC. Protein sequence: CASSLDTGTSDKQFF.

This clonotype showed up just a few times. In DNA, the CDR3 is TGTGCCAGCAGTGCCCGGGAGGAGCAGTTCTTC. Residues: CASSAREEQFF. The chain carries TRBV2 and TRBJ2-1, with D perhaps TRBD2 (6 bases). Looked up from germline, CDR1 is SNHLY and CDR2 is FYNNEI. This CDR3 is built from 11 residues. Trimming removed 4 bases from V and 10 bases from J, with 8 bases in between.

A few counts support this clonotype. The V call is TRBV11-1, the J call TRBJ1-4, with 12 nucleotides matching TRBD1. Germline CDR1 reads SGHAT; CDR2 reads FQDESV (reference sequence). CDR3 size: 18 residues. Trimming took 6 bases from V and 5 from J; bases not matched to a gene: 13. CDR3: CASRNKVGQGALNEKLFF. As DNA, the CDR3 is TGTGCCAGCAGGAATAAGGTGGGACAGGGGGCGCTGAATGAAAAACTGTTTTTT.

The gene calls are TRBV6-1 and TRBJ2-5; D not resolved. The germline gives CDR1 MNHNS, CDR2 SASEGT. This CDR3 comprises 12 residues. V lost 6 bases and J 5 bases, leaving 10 bases between the germline ends. CDR3 region: CASSAERETQYF. For the CDR3, the DNA is TGTGCCAGCAGCGCCGAACGGGAGACCCAGTACTTC.

The rearrangement joins TRBV4-2 to TRBJ2-1; TRBD2 matches 8 bases. CDR1 LGHNA and CDR2 YNFKEQ come from the germline V gene. V shed 0 bases, J shed 4 bases, and the junction held 5 bases outside the gene matches. This CDR3 contains 16 residues. The CDR3 DNA follows: TGTGCCAGCAGCCAAGATCTGGTAGCGGGGTACAATGAGCAGTTCTTC. This encodes CASSQDLVAGYNEQFF.